Described below is a single T cell receptor beta chain sequence and its context. Up to 2 weeks before entering the study, exposed participants had met a COVID-19 case. This entry comes from a study of blood T cell repertoires in COVID-19. Germline CDR1 and CDR2: LGHNA and YNFKEQ. The CDR3 totals 15 residues. With V trimmed by 5 bases and J by 7 bases, 5 bases remained unmatched. Sequencing was performed with immunoSEQ multiplex PCR; in TCRdb, only in-frame clones are kept and a portion is missing. This table holds around 320,000 clones, 85% to 95% found once. V is TRBV4-2 and J is TRBJ1-4; 12 bases are shared with TRBD1. Sequencing used PBMCs or T cells enriched from blood (not recorded which). The receptor comes from a young woman who had been exposed to COVID-19. This CDR3 is CASSYQGQGAEKLFF. CDR3 bases: TGTGCCAGCAGCTACCAGGGACAGGGGGCTGAAAAACTGTTTTTT.